This T cell receptor beta chain was sequenced for a study of memory CD4+ T cells and cytomegalovirus serostatus. Notes on the study in general: Suggested: most of the CMV-linked TCR signature lies in CD4+ memory cells.

The CDR3 length is 13 residues. V dropped 3 bases and J dropped 6 bases, with 9 bases sitting between them. From germline, CDR1 is SGHAT and CDR2 FQNNGV. The sort gate was single viable CD3+CD4+CD8-CD45RO+ cells for memory CD4+ T cells. Total CD4+ T cells were enriched by CD4 positive selection. This clone was seen only once. Its specificity is unknown. Using immunoSEQ multiplex PCR, the repertoire was profiled, and TCRdb retains in-frame clones only, with some absent. The data contain 45,000 to 65,000 clones, about 78% of them singletons. The TCR sequence derives from an adult in good health and CMV-seronegative. The chain is built from TRBV11-2 and TRBJ1-5; D is ambiguous. The specimen sequenced was memory CD4+ T cells from blood. The CDR3 region has the DNA TGTGCCAGCAGCTTGCGGGTAGGTCAGCCCCAGCATTTT. Its protein product is CASSLRVGQPQHF.